One sample yielded the 9 T cell receptor beta chains listed below, sequenced in a study of OX40 agonist ivuxolimab in advanced cancers. TCRdb's copy holds only in-frame clones and misses some; the assay was immunoSEQ multiplex PCR. The profile shows more than 60,000 clones, 80% to 90% of them singletons. Material: CD4+ or CD8+ T cells sorted from blood, obtained in a trial of the OX40 agonist ivuxolimab. These receptors were taken from an adult with an advanced solid tumor such as melanoma, head and neck, liver or kidney cancer.

The rearrangement uses TRBV20-1 and TRBJ2-1; D is unclear. Germline V gene data show CDR1 as DFQATT and CDR2 as SNEGSKA (reference sequence). The CDR3 loop spans 11 amino acids. Trimming left V 1 base short and J 9 bases short, with 7 bases between. CDR3: CSARARSEQFF. The CDR3 nucleotides read TGCAGTGCTAGAGCGAGGAGTGAGCAGTTCTTC.

This sequence joins TRBV5-5 and TRBJ2-7; maybe TRBD1 (6 bases). The germline V gene has CDR1 SGHKS and CDR2 YYEKEE (reference sequence). The V and J ends lost 4 bases and 3 bases respectively, with 14 bases between them. This CDR3 has 14 residues. The CDR3 DNA is TGTGCCAGCAGCCTCCTGGGACAAGACTACGAGCAGTACTTC. Encoded protein: CASSLLGQDYEQYF.

J is TRBJ1-5 and V is TRBV6-5; D call uncertain. The length of the CDR3 is 13 residues. The V gene lost 4 bases and the J gene lost 4 bases, with 8 bases spanning the gap. Germline assignment: CDR1 MNHEY and CDR2 SVGAGI. CDR3 in DNA: TGTGCCAGCAGTTTCCCTAGTAATCAGCCCCAGCATTTT. This codes for CASSFPSNQPQHF.

V is TRBV27 and J is TRBJ1-2; unclear D gene. Trimming left V 2 bases short and J 4 bases short, with 20 bases between. This CDR3 has 17 amino acids. Germline loops: CDR1 MNHEY, CDR2 SMNVEV (reference sequence). CDR3 loop: CASSLTGNSGRGYGYTF. CDR3 DNA: TGTGCCAGCAGTTTAACCGGGAACTCGGGAAGAGGCTATGGCTACACCTTC.

This chain joins TRBV19 and TRBJ2-1; D is perhaps TRBD1 (6 bases). Germline V CDR1 and CDR2: LNHDA, SQIVND (reference sequence). V was shortened by 4 bases and J by 7 bases, with 14 bases between the two germline ends. The CDR3 has 14 residues. In DNA form, the CDR3 reads TGTGCCAGTAGTAGAAACAGGGAAAGGAATGAGCAGTTCTTC. Amino acid sequence: CASSRNRERNEQFF.

V is TRBV7-9 and J is TRBJ2-3; D gene uncertain. This CDR3 comprises 15 residues. Trimming cost V 5 bases and J 2 bases, with 14 bases left between them. Germline CDR1 and CDR2: SEHNR and FQNEAQ (reference sequence). CDR3 residues: CASSASRTYTDTQYF. CDR3 DNA sequence: TGTGCCAGCAGCGCGTCTAGAACTTACACAGATACGCAGTATTTT. Drawing the rest from reference TRBV7-9 and TRBJ2-3, the complete variable domain is DTGVSQNPRHKITKRGQNVTFRCDPISEHNRLYWYRQTLGQGPEFLTYFQNEAQLEKSRLLSDRFSAERPKGSFSTLEIQRTEQGDSAMYLCASSASRTYTDTQYFGPGTRLTVL.

The chain is built from TRBV14 and TRBJ2-6, with 7 bases that match TRBD1. Germline assignment: CDR1 SGHDN and CDR2 FVKESK. The V gene end was trimmed by 0 bases and the J gene end by 3 bases; junction bases not matched to a gene: 11. CDR3 size: 19 residues. The CDR3 loop reads CASSQDILRQGVGANVLTF. For the CDR3, the DNA is TGTGCCAGCAGCCAAGATATACTTCGACAGGGTGTTGGGGCCAACGTCCTGACTTTC.

The chain recombines TRBV5-1 with TRBJ2-7; D is perhaps TRBD1 (5 bases). CDR1 SGHRS and CDR2 YFSETQ come from the germline V gene. Trimming left V 4 bases short and J 1 base short, with 9 bases between. The CDR3 has 13 amino acids. CDR3 residues: CASSDDSSYEQYF. As DNA, the CDR3 is TGCGCCAGCAGCGATGACAGTTCCTACGAGCAGTACTTC.

The V call is TRBV4-3, the J call TRBJ1-3, with D hard to call. This CDR3 spans 15 amino acids. Deletions cut 2 bases from V and 0 bases from J, with 8 bases between. In germline, CDR1 is LGHNA, CDR2 YSLEER. The CDR3 spells CASSQTPGSGNTIYF. CDR3 DNA: TGCGCCAGCAGCCAAACGCCAGGCTCTGGAAACACCATATATTTT.